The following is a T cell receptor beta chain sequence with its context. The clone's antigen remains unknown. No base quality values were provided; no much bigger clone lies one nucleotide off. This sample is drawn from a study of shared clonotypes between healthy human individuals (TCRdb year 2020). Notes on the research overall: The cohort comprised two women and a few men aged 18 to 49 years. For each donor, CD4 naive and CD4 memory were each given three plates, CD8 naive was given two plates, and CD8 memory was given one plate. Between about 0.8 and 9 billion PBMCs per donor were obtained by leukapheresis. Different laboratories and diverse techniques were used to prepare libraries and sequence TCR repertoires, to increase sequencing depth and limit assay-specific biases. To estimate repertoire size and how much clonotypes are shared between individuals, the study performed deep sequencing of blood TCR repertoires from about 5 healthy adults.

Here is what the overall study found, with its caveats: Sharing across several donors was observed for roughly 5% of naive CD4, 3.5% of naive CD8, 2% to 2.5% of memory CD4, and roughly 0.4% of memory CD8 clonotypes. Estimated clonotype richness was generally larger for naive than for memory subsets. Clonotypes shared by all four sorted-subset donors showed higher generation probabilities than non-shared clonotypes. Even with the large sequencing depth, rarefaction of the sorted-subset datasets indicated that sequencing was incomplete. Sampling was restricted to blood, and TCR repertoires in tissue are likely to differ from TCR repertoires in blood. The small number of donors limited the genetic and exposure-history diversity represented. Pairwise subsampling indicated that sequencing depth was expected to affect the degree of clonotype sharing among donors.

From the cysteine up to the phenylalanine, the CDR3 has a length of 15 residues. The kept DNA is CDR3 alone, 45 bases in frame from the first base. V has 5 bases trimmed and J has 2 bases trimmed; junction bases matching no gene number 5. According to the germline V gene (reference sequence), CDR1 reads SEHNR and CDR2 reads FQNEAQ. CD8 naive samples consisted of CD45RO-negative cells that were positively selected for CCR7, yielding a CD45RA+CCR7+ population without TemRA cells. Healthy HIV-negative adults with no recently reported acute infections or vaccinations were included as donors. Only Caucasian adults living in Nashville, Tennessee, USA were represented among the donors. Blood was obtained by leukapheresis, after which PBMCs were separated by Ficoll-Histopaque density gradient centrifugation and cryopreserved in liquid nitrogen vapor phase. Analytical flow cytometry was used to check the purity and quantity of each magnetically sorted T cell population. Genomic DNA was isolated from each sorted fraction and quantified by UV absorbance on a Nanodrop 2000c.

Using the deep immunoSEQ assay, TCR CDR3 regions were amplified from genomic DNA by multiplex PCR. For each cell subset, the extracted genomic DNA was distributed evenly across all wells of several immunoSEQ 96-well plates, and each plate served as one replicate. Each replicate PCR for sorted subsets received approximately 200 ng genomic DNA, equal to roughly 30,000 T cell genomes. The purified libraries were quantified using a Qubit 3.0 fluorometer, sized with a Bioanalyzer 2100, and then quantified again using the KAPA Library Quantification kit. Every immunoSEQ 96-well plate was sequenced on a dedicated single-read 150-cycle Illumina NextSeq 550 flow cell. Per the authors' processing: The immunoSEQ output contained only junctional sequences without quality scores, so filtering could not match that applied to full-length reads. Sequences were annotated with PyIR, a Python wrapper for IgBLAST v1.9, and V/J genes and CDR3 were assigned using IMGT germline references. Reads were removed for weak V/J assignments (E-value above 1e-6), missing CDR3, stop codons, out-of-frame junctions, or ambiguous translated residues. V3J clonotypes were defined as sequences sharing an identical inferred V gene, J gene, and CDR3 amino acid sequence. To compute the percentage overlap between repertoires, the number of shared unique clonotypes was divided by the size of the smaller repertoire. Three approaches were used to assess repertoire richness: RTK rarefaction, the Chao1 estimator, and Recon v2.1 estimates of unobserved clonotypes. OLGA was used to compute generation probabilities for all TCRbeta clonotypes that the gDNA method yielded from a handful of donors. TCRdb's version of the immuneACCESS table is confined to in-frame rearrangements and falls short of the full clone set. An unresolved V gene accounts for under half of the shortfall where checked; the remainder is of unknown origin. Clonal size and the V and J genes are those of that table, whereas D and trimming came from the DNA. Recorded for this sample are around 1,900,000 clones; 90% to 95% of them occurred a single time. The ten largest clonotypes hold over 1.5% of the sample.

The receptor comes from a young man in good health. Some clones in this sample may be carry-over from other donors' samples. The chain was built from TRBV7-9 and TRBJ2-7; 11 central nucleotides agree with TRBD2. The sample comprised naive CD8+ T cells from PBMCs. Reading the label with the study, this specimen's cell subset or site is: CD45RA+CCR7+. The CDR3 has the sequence CASSEAGLAAYEQYF. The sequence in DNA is TGTGCCAGCAGCGAAGCGGGACTAGCGGCCTACGAGCAGTACTTC.